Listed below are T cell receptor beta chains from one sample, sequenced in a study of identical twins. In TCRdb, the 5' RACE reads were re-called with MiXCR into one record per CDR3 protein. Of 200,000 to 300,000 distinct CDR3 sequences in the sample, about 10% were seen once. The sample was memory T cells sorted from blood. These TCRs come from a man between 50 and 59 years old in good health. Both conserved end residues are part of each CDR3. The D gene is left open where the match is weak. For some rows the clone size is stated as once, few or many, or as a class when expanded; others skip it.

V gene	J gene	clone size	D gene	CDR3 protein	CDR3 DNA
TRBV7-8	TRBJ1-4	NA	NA	CASSLFGGPTNEKLFF	TGTGCCAGCAGCTTATTTGGCGGTCCAACTAATGAAAAACTGTTTTTT
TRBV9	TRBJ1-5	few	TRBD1	CASSAGQGFSNQPQHF	TGTGCCAGCAGCGCGGGACAGGGATTTAGCAATCAGCCCCAGCATTTT
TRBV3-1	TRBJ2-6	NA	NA	CASSHEGQYSGANVLTF	TGTGCCAGCAGCCATGAGGGGCAGTACTCTGGGGCCAACGTCCTGACTTTC
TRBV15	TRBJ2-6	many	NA	CATSRDAGANVLTF	TGTGCCACCAGCAGGGACGCCGGGGCCAACGTCCTGACTTTC
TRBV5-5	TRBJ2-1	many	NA	CASSLDSGDYNEQFF	TGTGCCAGCAGCTTGGATAGCGGTGATTACAATGAGCAGTTCTTC
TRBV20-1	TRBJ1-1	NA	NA	CSALPALGGANYEAFF	TGCAGTGCACTACCCGCCCTCGGGGGCGCTAACTATGAAGCTTTCTTT
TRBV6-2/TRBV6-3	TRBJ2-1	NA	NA	CASSWPQGAQFF	TGTGCCAGCAGTTGGCCCCAAGGTGCGCAGTTCTTC
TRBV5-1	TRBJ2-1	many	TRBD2	CASSLEGLALESQFF	TGCGCCAGCAGCCTGGAGGGACTAGCGCTGGAGTCGCAGTTCTTC
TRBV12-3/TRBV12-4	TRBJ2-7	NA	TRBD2	CASSLRTSGRSEQYF	TGTGCCAGCAGTTTAAGGACTAGCGGGAGGTCCGAGCAGTACTTC
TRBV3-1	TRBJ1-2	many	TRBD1	CASSQTGGGYTF	TGTGCCAGCAGCCAGACAGGGGGTGGCTACACCTTC
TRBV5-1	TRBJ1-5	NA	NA	CASSLDAGNQPQHF	TGCGCCAGCAGCTTGGATGCTGGCAATCAGCCCCAGCATTTT
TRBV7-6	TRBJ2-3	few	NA	CASSLVVRGWADTQYF	TGTGCCAGCAGCTTGGTTGTAAGGGGTTGGGCAGATACGCAGTATTTT
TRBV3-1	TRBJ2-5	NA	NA	CASSQVTETQYF	TGTGCCAGCAGCCAAGTTACGGAGACCCAGTACTTC
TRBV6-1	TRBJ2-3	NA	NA	CASSEVATDTQYF	TGTGCCAGCAGTGAGGTGGCTACAGATACGCAGTATTTT
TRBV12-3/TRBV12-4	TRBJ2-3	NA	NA	CASSYDSDTQYF	TGTGCCAGCAGTTACGACTCCGATACGCAGTATTTT
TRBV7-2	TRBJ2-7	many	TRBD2	CASSFVAGGPYEQYF	TGTGCCAGCAGCTTCGTAGCGGGAGGGCCGTACGAGCAGTACTTC
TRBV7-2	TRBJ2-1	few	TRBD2	CASSFGSGGYNEQFF	TGTGCCAGCAGCTTCGGTAGCGGGGGGTACAATGAGCAGTTCTTC
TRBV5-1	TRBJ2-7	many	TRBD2	CASSIKWGGEQYF	TGCGCCAGCAGCATCAAATGGGGGGGCGAGCAGTACTTC
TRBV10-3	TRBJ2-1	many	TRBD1	CAIRNLQGGEQFF	TGTGCCATCAGGAATCTACAGGGGGGCGAGCAGTTCTTC
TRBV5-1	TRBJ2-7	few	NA	CASSLIPGVYEQYF	TGCGCCAGCAGCTTGATCCCTGGGGTCTACGAGCAGTACTTC
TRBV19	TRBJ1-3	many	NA	CASMRRRTTRDTIYF	TGTGCCAGTATGAGGCGTCGAACTACCCGTGACACCATATATTTT
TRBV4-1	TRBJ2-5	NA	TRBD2	CASSQGRGGQETQYF	TGCGCCAGCAGCCAAGGGCGGGGGGGACAAGAGACCCAGTACTTC
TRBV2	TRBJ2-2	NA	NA	CASSSGFTGELFF	TGTGCCAGCAGTTCAGGGTTCACCGGGGAGCTGTTTTTT
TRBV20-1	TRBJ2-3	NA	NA	CSAQAPPRRDTQYF	TGCAGTGCCCAAGCTCCCCCCCGGAGAGATACGCAGTATTTT
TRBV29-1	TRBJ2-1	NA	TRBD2	CSVAGASGTRYNEQFF	TGCAGCGTCGCCGGGGCTAGCGGGACGCGATACAATGAGCAGTTCTTC
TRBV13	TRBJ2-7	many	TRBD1	CASSTSRQGLPYEQYF	TGTGCCAGCAGCACCTCCCGACAGGGGCTACCCTACGAGCAGTACTTC
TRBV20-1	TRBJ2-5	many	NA	CSAVPTAGQETQYF	TGCAGTGCTGTTCCGACGGCAGGGCAAGAGACCCAGTACTTC
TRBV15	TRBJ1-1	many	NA	CATSRDRVPNTEAFF	TGTGCCACCAGCAGAGACCGGGTGCCGAACACTGAAGCTTTCTTT
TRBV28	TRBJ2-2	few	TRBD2	CANSLGLASQGGTGELFF	TGTGCCAACTCCCTGGGACTAGCGAGCCAAGGGGGCACCGGGGAGCTGTTTTTT
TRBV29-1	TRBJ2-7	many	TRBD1	CSATTGGSSAEQYF	TGCAGCGCAACTACAGGGGGCTCGTCTGCCGAGCAGTACTTC
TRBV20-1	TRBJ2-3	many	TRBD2	CSAGRVAGGKGTDTQYF	TGCAGTGCTGGGAGAGTAGCGGGAGGGAAGGGCACAGATACGCAGTATTTT
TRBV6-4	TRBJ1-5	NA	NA	CASSEGRNQPQHF	TGTGCCAGCAGTGAGGGAAGAAATCAGCCCCAGCATTTT
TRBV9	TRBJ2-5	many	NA	CASSVGLGSQETQYF	TGTGCCAGCAGCGTAGGTTTGGGCAGCCAAGAGACCCAGTACTTC
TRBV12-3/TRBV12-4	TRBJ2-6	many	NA	CASQVRRSSGGANVLTF	TGTGCCAGCCAGGTCCGACGGTCCTCAGGCGGGGCCAACGTCCTGACTTTC
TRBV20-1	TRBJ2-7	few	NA	CSADRDGRSYEQYF	TGCAGTGCCGATCGGGACGGACGATCCTACGAGCAGTACTTC
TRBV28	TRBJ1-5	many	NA	CASSFLDRTNQPQHF	TGTGCCAGCAGTTTTCTCGACAGAACGAATCAGCCCCAGCATTTT
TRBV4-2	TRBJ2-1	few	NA	CASSQDKDNEQFF	TGTGCCAGCAGCCAAGATAAGGATAATGAGCAGTTCTTC
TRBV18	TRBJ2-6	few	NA	CASSPPFGSGANVLTF	TGTGCCAGCTCACCACCGTTCGGATCTGGGGCCAACGTCCTGACTTTC
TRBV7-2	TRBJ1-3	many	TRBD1	CASSPGGTSSGNTIYF	TGTGCCAGCAGCCCAGGGGGGACTAGCTCTGGAAACACCATATATTTT
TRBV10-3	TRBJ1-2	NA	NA	CAMKGGLEANYSYTF	TGTGCCATGAAGGGGGGACTTGAAGCTAACTATAGCTACACCTTC
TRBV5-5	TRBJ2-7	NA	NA	CASSFFQGGYEQYF	TGTGCCAGCAGCTTTTTCCAGGGTGGCTACGAGCAGTACTTC
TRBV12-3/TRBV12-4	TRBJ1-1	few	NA	CASSVDRMNTEAFF	TGTGCCAGCAGTGTTGACAGAATGAACACTGAAGCTTTCTTT
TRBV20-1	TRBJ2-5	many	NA	CSARDSQDSQETQYF	TGCAGTGCTAGAGATTCGCAGGACAGTCAAGAGACCCAGTACTTC
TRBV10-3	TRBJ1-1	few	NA	CAISAENTEAFF	TGTGCCATCAGTGCCGAGAACACTGAAGCTTTCTTT
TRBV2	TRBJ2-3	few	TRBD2	CASSPYTSGTDTQYF	TGTGCCAGCAGTCCGTATACTAGCGGAACAGATACGCAGTATTTT
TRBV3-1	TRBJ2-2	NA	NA	CASTTVGSGELFF	TGTGCCAGCACCACAGTAGGGTCCGGGGAGCTGTTTTTT
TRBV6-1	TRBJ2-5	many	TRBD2	CASSQTSGGQTQYF	TGTGCCAGCAGCCAGACTAGCGGGGGTCAGACCCAGTACTTC
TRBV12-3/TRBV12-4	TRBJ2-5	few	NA	CASSFPPSFQGKGEETQYF	TGTGCCAGCAGTTTTCCCCCCTCTTTTCAGGGAAAAGGAGAAGAGACCCAGTACTTC
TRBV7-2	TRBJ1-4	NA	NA	CASSQDGVNEKLFF	TGTGCCAGCAGCCAGGACGGAGTTAATGAAAAACTGTTTTTT
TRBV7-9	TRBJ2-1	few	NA	CALEPGATYNEQFF	TGTGCCCTCGAGCCGGGTGCTACCTACAATGAGCAGTTCTTC